The 12 T cell receptor beta chains below come from one sample, sequenced in a study of cytomegalovirus exposure and HLA in healthy donors. The PCR ran on 60 Vbeta and 13 Jbeta primers. Only in-frame clones appear in the TCRdb table, and some are missing; sequencing was by immunoSEQ multiplex PCR. The repertoire includes 100,000 to 150,000 clones, around three quarters of them detected once, and less than 15% sits in the top ten. The specimen was PBMCs. These receptors came from a woman aged 55-70 years in good health and CMV-seropositive.

This chain connects TRBV7-3 to TRBJ2-1; weak D call: TRBD2 (6 bases). The V end lost 0 bases, the J end lost 9 bases, and 12 bases lay between the germline ends. The CDR3 loop spans 14 amino acids. The germline CDR1 and CDR2 sequences are SGHTA and FQGTGA. The CDR3 loop is CASSLTRERGEQFF. The DNA of the CDR3 is TGTGCCAGCAGCTTAACACGGGAGAGGGGTGAGCAGTTCTTC.

The rearrangement uses TRBV7-3 and TRBJ2-2; 8 positions match TRBD2. V gave up 8 bases and J gave up 5 bases; unmatched junction bases: 13. CDR1 and CDR2 from the germline V gene are SGHTA and FQGTGA. CDR3 length: 16 amino acids. The CDR3 here is CASAGSSGMGTGELFF. CDR3 bases: TGTGCCAGCGCGGGGAGTAGCGGGATGGGGACCGGGGAGCTGTTTTTT.

The rearrangement links TRBV5-6 to TRBJ2-1, with a tentative D call TRBD2 (6 bases). CDR1 is SGHDT and CDR2 is YYEEEE in the germline V gene. V was clipped by 2 bases and J by 1 base, with 7 bases between them. The CDR3 runs 14 residues. CDR3 protein: CASSFGGSYNEQFF. DNA for the CDR3: TGTGCCAGCAGCTTTGGGGGGTCCTACAATGAGCAGTTCTTC.

CDR3 nucleotides: TGTGCCAGCAGCTTGGGGGGGCGACCTGGTGGAAACACCATATATTTT. This codes for CASSLGGRPGGNTIYF. V is TRBV5-8 and J is TRBJ1-3, with D tentatively TRBD1 (6 bases). CDR1 and CDR2 from the germline V gene are SGHTS and YDEGEE. The CDR3 is 16 residues long. The V and J ends lost 0 bases and 3 bases respectively, with 13 bases between them.

This chain joins TRBV30 and TRBJ1-1, with 10 bases matching TRBD1. The germline gives CDR1 GTSNPN, CDR2 SVGIG (reference sequence). CDR3 length: 14 residues. J lost 3 bases, V lost 3 bases, and 4 bases had no gene match. DNA of the CDR3: TGTGCCTGGAGGACAGGGGGCTCCTACACTGAAGCTTTCTTT. This codes for CAWRTGGSYTEAFF.

The V call is TRBV5-8, the J call TRBJ1-5, with TRBD1 matching 7 bases. There are 15 residues in the CDR3. Trimming cost V 1 base and J 3 bases; bases outside gene matches: 4. Per the germline V gene, CDR1 is SGHTS and CDR2 is YDEGEE. CDR3: CASSLRGQFNQPQHF. CDR3 DNA sequence: TGTGCCAGCAGCTTGAGGGGACAGTTCAATCAGCCCCAGCATTTT.

V and J are TRBV9 and TRBJ1-2; tentatively, D is TRBD1 (5 bases). The CDR3 spans 17 residues. Germline V gives CDR1 SGDLS, CDR2 YYNGEE. The V end lost 2 bases, the J end lost 0 bases, and 17 bases lay between the germline ends. The CDR3: CASSVGAGPLTNYGYTF. For the CDR3, the DNA is TGTGCCAGCAGCGTTGGGGCAGGGCCACTTACTAACTATGGCTACACCTTC.

This clone was found a few times. The chain combines TRBV11-2 with TRBJ2-1; D may be TRBD1 (6 bases). Germline V gene lookup returns CDR1 SGHAT and CDR2 FQNNGV. This CDR3 comprises 16 residues. Between the trimmed V and J ends, which lost 1 base and 2 bases, there was a span of 12 bases. CDR3 DNA sequence: TGTGCCAGCAGCTTAGTTGGGGGCCTTACCTACAATGAGCAGTTCTTC. It specifies CASSLVGGLTYNEQFF.

The chain links TRBV6-1 to TRBJ1-2; 8 bases agree with TRBD1. CDR3 size: 15 residues. CDR1 MNHNS and CDR2 SASEGT come from the germline V gene. V trimming: 8 bases; J trimming: 2 bases; junction bases outside the gene matches: 10. The CDR3 reads CASLEHRGENYGYTF. In DNA form, the CDR3 reads TGTGCCAGCCTTGAACACAGGGGGGAAAACTATGGCTACACCTTC.

This clone was detected only once. The chain joins TRBV9 to TRBJ2-1, with D maybe TRBD2 (5 bases). The CDR3 is made up of 15 amino acids. From germline, CDR1 is SGDLS and CDR2 YYNGEE. Trimming removed 3 bases from V and 0 bases from J, with 10 bases in between. The CDR3 spells CASSAGLSSYNEQFF. DNA for the CDR3: TGTGCCAGCAGCGCCGGACTGAGCTCCTACAATGAGCAGTTCTTC.

The V gene is TRBV18, the J gene TRBJ2-5, with a possible D match to TRBD1 (6 bases). V lost 4 bases, J lost 1 base, and 13 bases lay in between. CDR1 and CDR2 (germline): KGHSH, LQKENI. CDR3 size: 15 residues. The CDR3 loop reads CASSQTQGTQETQYF. The DNA of the CDR3 is TGTGCCAGCTCACAGACCCAGGGGACCCAAGAGACCCAGTACTTC.

The V and J genes are TRBV5-1 and TRBJ2-1; perhaps TRBD1 as D (5 bases). From germline, CDR1 is SGHRS and CDR2 YFSETQ. The CDR3 consists of 15 residues. Trimming removed 4 bases from V and 0 bases from J, with 11 bases in between. The CDR3 loop reads CASSTDSSSYNEQFF. The CDR3 coding sequence is TGCGCCAGCAGCACCGACAGTAGCTCCTACAATGAGCAGTTCTTC.